This TCR beta chain is drawn from a study of T cells in Graves' hyperthyroidism and ophthalmopathy. Notes on the study in general: Through a model of 13 V-J features, ophthalmopathy was separated from stable hyperthyroidism.

This clonotype showed up just a few times. Its antigen is undetermined. RNA transcripts gave rise to amplified TCR beta CDR3 regions. TCR CDR3 underwent first-round RT-PCR with the HTBI primer set. TCRdb re-derived calls from the multiplex PCR reads in MiXCR, one entry per CDR3 protein. The table records 300,000 to 400,000 distinct CDR3 sequences, roughly 20% of them present only once. Newly diagnosed hyperthyroidism, duration under 2 months, in patients aged 18 to 65. Not enrolled were patients with uncontrolled infection, other autoimmune disease, pregnancy or lactation. The PBMCs studied were ones that came from 9 to 10 ml fresh peripheral blood. Trimming stripped 0 bases from V and 3 bases from J, with 9 bases between. The germline V gene encodes CDR1 DFQATT and CDR2 SNEGSKA (reference sequence). This CDR3 is built from 13 residues.

V usage is TRBV20-1 and J usage is TRBJ2-7; weak D call: TRBD1 (5 bases). Sequenced sample: blood. This sequence originates from a woman between 45 and 65 years old with Graves' hyperthyroidism. This chain's CDR3 is CSARDPDIYEQYF. The CDR3 DNA reads TGCAGTGCTAGAGATCCGGACATCTACGAGCAGTACTTC.